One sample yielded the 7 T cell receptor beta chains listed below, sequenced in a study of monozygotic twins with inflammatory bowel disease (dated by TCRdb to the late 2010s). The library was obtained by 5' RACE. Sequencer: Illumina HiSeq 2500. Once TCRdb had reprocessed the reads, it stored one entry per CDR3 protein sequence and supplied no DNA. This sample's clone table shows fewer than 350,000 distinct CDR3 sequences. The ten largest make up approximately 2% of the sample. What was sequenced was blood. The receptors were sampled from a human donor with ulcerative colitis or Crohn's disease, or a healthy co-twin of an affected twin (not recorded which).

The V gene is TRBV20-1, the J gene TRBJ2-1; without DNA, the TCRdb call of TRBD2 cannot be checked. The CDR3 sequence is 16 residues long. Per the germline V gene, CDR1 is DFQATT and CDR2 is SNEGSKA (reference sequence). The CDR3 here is CSAHPFVGPAYNEQFF.

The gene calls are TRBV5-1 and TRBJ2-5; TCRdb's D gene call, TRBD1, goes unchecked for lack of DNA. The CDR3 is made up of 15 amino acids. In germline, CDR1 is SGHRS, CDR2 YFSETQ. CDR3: CASSPGGHVQETQYF.

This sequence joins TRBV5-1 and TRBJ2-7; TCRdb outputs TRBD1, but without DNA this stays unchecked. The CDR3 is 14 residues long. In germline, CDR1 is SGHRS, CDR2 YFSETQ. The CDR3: CASSLQGFSYEQYF.

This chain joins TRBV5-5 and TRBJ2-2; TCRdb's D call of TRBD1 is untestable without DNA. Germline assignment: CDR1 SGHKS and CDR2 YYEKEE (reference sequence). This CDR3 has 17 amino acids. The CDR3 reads CASSSIGGQGLTGELFF.

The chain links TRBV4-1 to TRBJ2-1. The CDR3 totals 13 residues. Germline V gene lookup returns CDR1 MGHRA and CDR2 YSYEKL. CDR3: CASSQVPNNEQFF.

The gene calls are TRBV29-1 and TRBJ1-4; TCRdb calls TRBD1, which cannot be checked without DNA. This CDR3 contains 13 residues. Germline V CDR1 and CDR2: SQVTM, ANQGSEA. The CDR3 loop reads CSVGAGPGEKLFF.

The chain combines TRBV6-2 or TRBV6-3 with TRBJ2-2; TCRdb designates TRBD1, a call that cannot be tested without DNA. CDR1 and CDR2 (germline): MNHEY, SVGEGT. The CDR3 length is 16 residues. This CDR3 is CASTPGGRGLTGELFF.